The 5 T cell receptor beta chains below come from one sample, sequenced in a study of blood T cell repertoires in COVID-19. The table came from immunoSEQ multiplex PCR; TCRdb's copy has only in-frame clones and leaves some out. This table holds almost 350,000 clones, around nine tenths found once. Sequencing was performed on peripheral blood. The receptors come from a woman aged 60-75 years with COVID-19, enrolled during active disease.

This clone was picked up one time. The chain links TRBV6-6 to TRBJ1-2; tentatively, D is TRBD1 (5 bases). CDR3 size: 13 residues. Germline CDR1 reads MNHNY; CDR2 reads SVGAGI (reference sequence). The germline V and J ends were trimmed by 7 bases and 7 bases, with 16 bases remaining between them. CDR3 nucleotide sequence: TGTGCCAGCACCCAGACAGCTCCTGGTGGCTACACCTTC. Protein product: CASTQTAPGGYTF.

This chain links TRBV29-1 with TRBJ1-1; D possibly corresponds to TRBD1 (6 bases). Looked up from germline, CDR1 is SQVTM and CDR2 is ANQGSEA. CDR3 size: 11 residues. V dropped 6 bases and J dropped 4 bases, with 9 bases sitting between them. The CDR3 DNA reads TGCAGCGTGGCGGACAGCACTGAAGCTTTCTTT. Residues: CSVADSTEAFF. The entire variable domain, with the rest obtained from reference TRBV29-1 and TRBJ1-1, is as follows: SAVISQKPSRDICQRGTSLTIQCQVDSQVTMMFWYRQQPGQSLTLIATANQGSEATYESGFVIDKFPISRPNLTFSTLTVSNMSPEDSSIYLCSVADSTEAFFGQGTRLTVV.

The chain recombines TRBV21-1 with TRBJ1-5; the table calls TRBD1, which could not be checked here. TRBV21-1 is a documented pseudogene. This CDR3 has 16 residues. For the CDR3, the DNA is TGTGCCAGCAGCAACCGGGACAGGGGGCCGGTTCAGCCCCAGCATTTT. Translating it yields CASSNRDRGPVQPQHF.

V usage is TRBV30 and J usage is TRBJ1-2; no clear D gene. The CDR3 has 13 amino acids. Germline CDR1 is GTSNPN and CDR2 is SVGIG (reference sequence). Trimming pared 4 bases from V and 1 base from J, leaving 10 bases between. The CDR3 DNA follows: TGTGCCTGGACAGAGAGGGATAACTATGGCTACACCTTC. This codes for CAWTERDNYGYTF.

The CDR3 nucleotides read TGTGCCACCAGTGTGGCAGGGGGCGGTGAGCAGTTCTTC. It yields the protein CATSVAGGGEQFF. The chain uses TRBV24-1 and TRBJ2-1; 8 positions match TRBD1. The germline V gene has CDR1 KGHDR and CDR2 SFDVKD. V dropped 5 bases and J dropped 9; count of bases not matched to a gene: 5. CDR3 length equals 13 residues.